This T cell receptor (beta chain) originates from a study of CD8 T cells in ankylosing spondylitis. Libraries for TCR beta were made by quantitative 5'-RACE with molecular barcodes. TCRdb used MiXCR to reprocess the 5' RACE reads, holding one entry per CDR3 protein. The sample carries about 220,000 distinct CDR3 sequences, 6% to 8% recorded once. This clonotype was picked up many times. What it binds is unknown. Germline V lookup: CDR1 DFQATT, CDR2 SNEGSKA (reference sequence). Trimming took 1 base from V and 6 from J, leaving 15 bases between them. CDR3 length equals 15 residues. Study-level points and caveats: Characteristic of ankylosing spondylitis blood, it appeared, was a TCR beta motif comprising about eight highly homologous variants. Researchers reportedly found disease-linked clones significantly enriched in matched ankylosing spondylitis synovial fluid.

The clonotype originates from a male donor with ankylosing spondylitis. The chain links TRBV20-1 to TRBJ1-4, with D unclear. Material for sequencing was blood, either unsorted or a sorted T cell fraction (not recorded which). CDR3 in amino acids: CSARAPGRRDEKLFF. CDR3 DNA: TGCAGTGCTAGAGCCCCTGGTCGCAGAGATGAAAAACTGTTTTTT.